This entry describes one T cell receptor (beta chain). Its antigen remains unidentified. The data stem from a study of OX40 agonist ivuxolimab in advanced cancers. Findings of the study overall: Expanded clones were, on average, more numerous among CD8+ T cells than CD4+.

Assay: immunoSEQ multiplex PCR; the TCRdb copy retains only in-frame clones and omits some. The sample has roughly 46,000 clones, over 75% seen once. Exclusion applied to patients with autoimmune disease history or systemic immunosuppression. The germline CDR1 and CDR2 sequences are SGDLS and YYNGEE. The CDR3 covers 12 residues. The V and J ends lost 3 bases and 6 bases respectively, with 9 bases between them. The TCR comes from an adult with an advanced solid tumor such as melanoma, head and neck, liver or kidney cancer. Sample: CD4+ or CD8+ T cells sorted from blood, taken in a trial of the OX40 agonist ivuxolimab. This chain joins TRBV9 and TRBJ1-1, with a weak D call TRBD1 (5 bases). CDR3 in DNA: TGTGCCAGCAGCGGGGACGAGCCTGAAGCTTTCTTT. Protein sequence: CASSGDEPEAFF.